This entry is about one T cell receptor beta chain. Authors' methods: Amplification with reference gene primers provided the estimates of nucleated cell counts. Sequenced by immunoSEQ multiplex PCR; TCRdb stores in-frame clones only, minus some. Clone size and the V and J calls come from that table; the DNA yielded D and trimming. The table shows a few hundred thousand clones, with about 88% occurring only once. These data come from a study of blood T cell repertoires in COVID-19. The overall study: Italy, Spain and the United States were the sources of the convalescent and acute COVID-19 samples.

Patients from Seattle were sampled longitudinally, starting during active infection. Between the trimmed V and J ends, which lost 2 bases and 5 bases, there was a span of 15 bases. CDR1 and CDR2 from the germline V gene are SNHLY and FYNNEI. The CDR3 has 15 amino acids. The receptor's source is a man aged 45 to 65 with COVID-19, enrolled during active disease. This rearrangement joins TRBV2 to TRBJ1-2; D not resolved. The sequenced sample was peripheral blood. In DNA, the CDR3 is TGTGCCAGCAGTGAACAGCAGGTCCTATTATATGGCTACACCTTC. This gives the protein CASSEQQVLLYGYTF.